This TCR beta chain was retrieved from a study of long-term antiretroviral therapy in people with HIV. Study observations and caveats: The blood, collected between about 2003 and 2017, was possibly taken under older ART regimens. The range of CDR3 lengths in HIV repertoires proved narrower than that found in controls.

At the survey level, the v3.0 immunoSEQ assay was run. Sequencing targeted about 40,000-50,000 T-cell genomes per sample. The repertoire was sequenced with immunoSEQ multiplex PCR; TCRdb's copy has only in-frame clones and lacks some. The table lists 20,000 to 25,000 clones, around 84% of them singletons, with approximately 4.6% in the top ten. A note on this clone: Its target is not known.

Germline CDR1 reads SGHNT; CDR2 reads YYREEE (reference sequence). V dropped 0 bases and J dropped 4; count of bases not matched to a gene: 7. The CDR3 covers 17 residues. This sequence was found in a man aged 55-75 years with HIV. J is TRBJ2-1 and V is TRBV5-4; TRBD2 matches 10 bases. The sample in question was unsorted PBMCs, obtained 1.3 years after starting antiretroviral therapy. CDR3 region: CASSLAGGTSVYNEQFF. In DNA form, the CDR3 reads TGTGCCAGCAGCTTGGCTGGCGGGACTAGCGTATACAATGAGCAGTTCTTC. Complete variable domain (other parts from reference TRBV5-4 and TRBJ2-1): ETGVTQSPTHLIKTRGQQVTLRCSSQSGHNTVSWYQQALGQGPQFIFQYYREEENGRGNFPPRFSGLQFPNYSSELNVNALELDDSALYLCASSLAGGTSVYNEQFFGPGTRLTVL.